Below, one T cell receptor (beta chain) is given with its context. The record originates from a study of OX40 agonist ivuxolimab in advanced cancers. Across the study: With a range of roughly 20 to 80, age averaged about 58 years, and 75% to 90% were male.

Only in-frame clones appear in the TCRdb table, and some are missing; sequencing was by immunoSEQ multiplex PCR. The table records approximately 86,000 clones, around 83% of them present only once. Germline lookup yields CDR1 KGHSH and CDR2 LQKENI. The CDR3 contains 14 residues. The J segment lost 4 bases and the V segment lost 3 bases, leaving 2 bases of the junction unmatched. The sequencing here drew on CD4+ or CD8+ T cells sorted from blood, taken in a trial of the OX40 agonist ivuxolimab. The TCR originated in an adult with an advanced solid tumor such as melanoma, head and neck, liver or kidney cancer. The chain couples TRBV18 to TRBJ2-1, with 8 bases aligning to TRBD1. The CDR3 loop reads CASSPWTGYNEQFF. CDR3 in DNA: TGTGCCAGCTCACCGTGGACAGGGTACAATGAGCAGTTCTTC.